This entry is about one TCR beta chain. The data belong to a study of shared clonotypes between healthy human individuals. Trimming pared 8 bases from V and 4 bases from J, leaving 17 bases between. The CDR3 covers 14 residues. Germline loops: CDR1 MDHEN, CDR2 SYDVKM. Profiling relied on immunoSEQ multiplex PCR, and the TCRdb table lists in-frame clones only, not all of them. The table has a few hundred thousand clones, around two thirds seen once; the top ten hold approximately 10%. The rearrangement uses TRBV28 and TRBJ1-1, with D possibly TRBD1 on 5 matching bases. Sample: memory CD4+ T cells sorted from blood. Subset noted: CD45RA-negative fraction. This sequence was found in a man between 25 and 39 years old in good health. The CDR3 DNA reads TGTGCCAGCGTGCCTTTCGGTGGGGGCACTGAAGCTTTCTTT. Translation: CASVPFGGGTEAFF.